Presented here are 16 T cell receptor beta chains from one specimen sequenced in a study of shared clonotypes between healthy human individuals. Measured with immunoSEQ multiplex PCR; TCRdb has only the in-frame clones, and not every one. This table holds over 2 million clones, over 85% found once. The naive CD8 subset, CD45RO-negative cells positively selected for CCR7, excluded terminally differentiated effector memory CD45RA+ cells. Sequenced material: naive CD8+ T cells sorted from blood. The source is a man younger than 30 in good health.

The chain links TRBV11-2 to TRBJ2-3, with 7 bases lining up with TRBD2. The V gene's germline CDR1 is SGHAT and CDR2 FQNNGV. V lost 7 bases, J lost 1 base, and 11 bases stayed unmatched. The length of the CDR3 is 16 residues. CDR3 residues: CASNPLGGEGTDTQYF. The DNA of the CDR3 is TGTGCCAGCAACCCCCTGGGGGGGGAAGGCACAGATACGCAGTATTTT.

The chain joins TRBV10-1 to TRBJ2-7; D uncertain. V gave up 8 bases and J gave up 5 bases, with 19 bases separating them. Looked up from germline, CDR1 is WNHNN and CDR2 is SYGVQD (reference sequence). This CDR3 region has 14 residues. CDR3 sequence reads: CASLIKGRLHEQYF. The CDR3, as DNA: TGCGCCAGCCTGATTAAAGGGCGCTTGCACGAGCAGTACTTC.

V usage is TRBV11-2 and J usage is TRBJ2-7; D is possibly TRBD1 or TRBD2 (5 bases each). Trimming cost V 8 bases and J 3 bases, with 11 bases left between them. CDR3 length: 12 amino acids. The V gene's germline CDR1 is SGHAT and CDR2 FQNNGV. CDR3 amino acids: CASGGTHYEQYF. The CDR3 region has the DNA TGTGCCAGCGGTGGGACCCACTACGAGCAGTACTTC. Drawing the rest from reference TRBV11-2 and TRBJ2-7, the complete variable domain is EAGVAQSPRYKIIEKRQSVAFWCNPISGHATLYWYQQILGQGPKLLIQFQNNGVVDDSQLPKDRFSAERLKGVDSTLKIQPAKLEDSAVYLCASGGTHYEQYFGPGTRLTVT.

This chain joins TRBV11-2 and TRBJ2-7; 10 nucleotides agree with TRBD1. This CDR3 is built from 16 residues. Unmatched junction bases numbered 7, after V lost 1 base and J lost 4 bases. Germline CDR1 and CDR2: SGHAT and FQNNGV. Here the CDR3 DNA reads TGTGCCAGCAGCTTAGTTCTGGGACAGGGGAATTACGAGCAGTACTTC. Translated, it gives CASSLVLGQGNYEQYF.

The chain couples TRBV19 to TRBJ2-1; D is unresolved. The V end was cut by 5 bases, the J end by 4 bases, with 18 bases between. CDR3 size: 16 residues. CDR1 and CDR2 (germline): LNHDA, SQIVND (reference sequence). The CDR3 is CASSSVPSELYNEQFF. CDR3 coding DNA: TGTGCCAGTAGTTCGGTCCCCAGCGAGCTGTACAATGAGCAGTTCTTC.

This clone was seen a single time. V and J are TRBV28 and TRBJ2-5; TRBD1 is a possible D gene (6 bases). The J call is uncertain, as TRBJ2-7 better fits the DNA end. The CDR3 extends over 13 amino acids. Germline CDR1 reads MDHEN; CDR2 reads SYDVKM. CDR3 sequence (DNA): TGTGCCGGCCAGGACAGAGGCTATTACGAGCAGTACTTC. It specifies CAGQDRGYYEQYF.

The rearrangement links TRBV5-4 to TRBJ2-1, with TRBD2 matching 9 bases. Trimming at V came to 1 base and at J to 7 bases, leaving 6 bases not matched to a gene. Germline V gene data show CDR1 as SGHNT and CDR2 as YYREEE (reference sequence). CDR3 length: 15 amino acids. The CDR3 protein is CASSLRVSGSNEQFF. DNA of the CDR3: TGTGCCAGCAGCTTGCGGGTTAGCGGGAGTAATGAGCAGTTCTTC.

The CDR3 region is CASSFLGRGNTGELFF. The CDR3 DNA is TGTGCCAGCAGCTTCCTGGGCAGGGGGAACACCGGGGAGCTGTTTTTT. V gene TRBV11-2 combines with J gene TRBJ2-2; a possible D gene is TRBD1 (6 bases). The CDR3 covers 16 residues. Trimming pared 3 bases from V and 1 base from J, leaving 12 bases between. From germline, CDR1 is SGHAT and CDR2 FQNNGV.

This sequence joins TRBV19 and TRBJ2-6, with unresolved D. V was trimmed by 3 bases and J by 0 bases, leaving 18 bases between them. Looked up from germline, CDR1 is LNHDA and CDR2 is SQIVND (reference sequence). This CDR3 spans 19 amino acids. The CDR3, as DNA: TGTGCCAGTAGTATTCATCAGTGGGCGGAAAGCTCTGGGGCCAACGTCCTGACTTTC. It specifies CASSIHQWAESSGANVLTF. The full variable domain, with the rest looked up from reference TRBV19 and TRBJ2-6, is DGGITQSPKYLFRKEGQNVTLSCEQNLNHDAMYWYRQDPGQGLRLIYYSQIVNDFQKGDIAEGYSVSREKKESFPLTVTSAQKNPTAFYLCASSIHQWAESSGANVLTFGAGSRLTVL.

This chain connects TRBV27 to TRBJ1-4; no firm D call. V dropped 6 bases and J dropped 7 bases, with 18 bases sitting between them. The CDR3 runs 15 residues. Germline values: CDR1 MNHEY, CDR2 SMNVEV (reference sequence). CDR3 in amino acids: CASSPGGGWGEKLFF. The CDR3, as DNA: TGTGCCAGCAGCCCAGGAGGAGGATGGGGTGAAAAACTGTTTTTT. Full variable domain (missing parts from reference TRBV27 and TRBJ1-4): EAQVTQNPRYLITVTGKKLTVTCSQNMNHEYMSWYRQDPGLGLRQIYYSMNVEVTDKGDVPEGYKVSRKEKRNFPLILESPSPNQTSLYFCASSPGGGWGEKLFFGSGTQLSVL.

The chain joins TRBV27 to TRBJ2-7; TRBD2 is a possible D gene (6 bases). From germline, CDR1 is MNHEY and CDR2 SMNVEV (reference sequence). CDR3 size: 15 residues. The germline V and J ends were trimmed by 4 bases and 4 bases, with 17 bases remaining between them. CDR3 sequence reads: CASSSHYGGWYEQYF. In DNA form, the CDR3 reads TGTGCCAGCAGTTCGCACTACGGGGGTTGGTACGAGCAGTACTTC.

This chain uses TRBV9 with TRBJ2-7; possibly TRBD2 for D (6 bases). The CDR3 is 14 amino acids. Germline loops: CDR1 SGDLS, CDR2 YYNGEE. V lost 0 bases, J lost 5 bases, and 12 bases lay in between. CDR3 coding DNA: TGTGCCAGCAGCGTAGCGGACGGGAGCGACGAGCAGTACTTC. This encodes CASSVADGSDEQYF.

The gene calls are TRBV27 and TRBJ2-7; the D gene is possibly TRBD1 (6 bases). The CDR3 has 15 amino acids. V gave up 5 bases and J gave up 4 bases, with 18 bases separating them. Germline lookup yields CDR1 MNHEY and CDR2 SMNVEV (reference sequence). The CDR3 region is CASSDRPLGIYEQYF. In nucleotides, the CDR3 is TGTGCCAGCAGTGACAGGCCCTTGGGAATATACGAGCAGTACTTC.

V usage is TRBV29-1 and J usage is TRBJ2-2; TRBD1 aligns across 8 bases. There are 14 residues in the CDR3. CDR1 is SQVTM, CDR2 ANQGSEA, per germline. The ends lost 6 bases at V and 8 bases at J; junction bases unmatched: 11. CDR3 sequence (DNA): TGCAGCGTAAAGGGTGACAGGGGAACGGGGGAGCTGTTTTTT. It encodes CSVKGDRGTGELFF.

The V and J genes are TRBV19 and TRBJ2-4, with 9 positions matching TRBD1. This CDR3 contains 14 residues. The trim removed 6 bases at V and 8 bases at J, leaving 8 bases unmatched. Germline V gene data show CDR1 as LNHDA and CDR2 as SQIVND (reference sequence). CDR3 loop: CASSLNRGPDIQYF. CDR3 DNA: TGTGCCAGTAGCCTAAACAGGGGGCCGGACATTCAGTACTTC. Complete variable domain (other parts from reference TRBV19 and TRBJ2-4): DGGITQSPKYLFRKEGQNVTLSCEQNLNHDAMYWYRQDPGQGLRLIYYSQIVNDFQKGDIAEGYSVSREKKESFPLTVTSAQKNPTAFYLCASSLNRGPDIQYFGAGTRLSVL.

V usage is TRBV7-8 and J usage is TRBJ1-2, with D perhaps matching TRBD1 (6 bases). Germline V gene sequence: CDR1 SGHVS, CDR2 FQNEAQ. V was clipped by 0 bases and J by 6 bases, with 14 bases between them. This CDR3 spans 15 amino acids. The CDR3, as DNA: TGTGCCAGCAGCTTAGCGGTCGGGGGGCGGGATGGCTACACCTTC. It encodes CASSLAVGGRDGYTF.